This is a list of T cell receptor beta chains from one sample in a study of metastatic and nonmetastatic thyroid tumors. Via MiXCR, TCRdb re-called the PCR reads. The data contain more than 40,000 clones, about 4.3% of them seen just once; the ten biggest clones take up about 9.8%. Sequencing input: blood. These TCRs come from a female donor with papillary thyroid cancer or a benign thyroid nodule (not recorded which). Some clones in this sample may be carry-over from other donors' samples. CDR3s include the opening cysteine and the closing phenylalanine or tryptophan. A D gene is named only where the DNA matches it firmly. Expanded clones are given a class, and other clones once, few, many or no size at all.

TRBJ2-3 | - | many | TRBV6-1 | CASSDSLAGADTQYF | TGTGCCAGCAGCGACAGTCTAGCTGGGGCAGATACGCAGTATTTT
TRBJ2-3 | TRBD2 | few | TRBV6-4 | CASSDSFGGGTGDTQYF | TGTGCCAGCAGTGACTCGTTTGGGGGAGGGACTGGAGATACGCAGTATTTT
TRBJ1-2 | - | few | TRBV15 | CATSRNRDLQGYTF | TGTGCCACCAGCCGCAACCGGGACCTGCAAGGCTACACCTTC
TRBJ1-6 | - | many | TRBV2 | CASSYDYNSPLHF | TGTGCCAGCAGTTACGACTATAATTCACCCCTCCACTTT
TRBJ2-1 | TRBD2 | few | TRBV20-1 | CSAQLAGGYNEQFF | TGCAGTGCGCAACTAGCGGGGGGGTACAATGAGCAGTTCTTC
TRBJ1-1 | - | many | TRBV20-1 | CSASTGFEVNTEAFF | TGCAGTGCTAGTACCGGGTTTGAGGTGAACACTGAAGCTTTCTTT
TRBJ2-3 | TRBD1 | - | TRBV20-1 | CSALPGTGDADTQYF | TGCAGTGCTTTACCTGGGACAGGGGATGCCGATACGCAGTATTTT
TRBJ2-5 | - | many | TRBV12-3/TRBV12-4 | CASSLGRFPETQYF | TGTGCCAGCAGTTTGGGCAGGTTCCCAGAGACCCAGTACTTC
TRBJ2-2 | TRBD2 | many | TRBV7-9 | CASSLVASGKNTGELFF | TGTGCCAGCAGCTTAGTGGCTAGCGGGAAGAACACCGGGGAGCTGTTTTTT
TRBJ2-2 | TRBD2 | medium-sized | TRBV27 | CASSLWEGANTGELFF | TGTGCCAGCAGTTTATGGGAGGGAGCGAACACCGGGGAGCTGTTTTTT
TRBJ1-1 | TRBD1 | many | TRBV12-3/TRBV12-4 | CASSFEGAYYEAFF | TGTGCCAGCAGTTTCGAGGGGGCGTACTACGAAGCTTTCTTT
TRBJ1-2 | - | - | TRBV20-1 | CSARDNNYGYTF | TGCAGTGCTAGAGACAATAACTATGGCTACACCTTC
TRBJ1-2 | - | - | TRBV6-2/TRBV6-3 | CASRKPNYGYTF | TGTGCCAGCCGAAAGCCTAACTATGGCTACACCTTC
TRBJ2-5 | - | many | TRBV12-3/TRBV12-4 | CASSSDRFQETQYF | TGTGCCAGCAGTTCTGACAGGTTCCAAGAGACCCAGTACTTC
TRBJ2-5 | TRBD1 | many | TRBV19 | CASSIWDRGSETQYF | TGTGCCAGTAGTATATGGGACAGGGGATCCGAGACCCAGTACTTC
TRBJ2-3 | TRBD2 | - | TRBV6-2/TRBV6-3 | CASSYSKRGITDTQYF | TGTGCCAGCAGTTACTCGAAGCGGGGGATCACAGATACGCAGTATTTT
TRBJ2-1 | TRBD1 | - | TRBV7-9 | CASSLTGSTYNEQFF | TGTGCCAGCAGCTTGACAGGGAGCACCTACAATGAGCAGTTCTTC
TRBJ2-6 | - | few | TRBV27 | CASTTGRGANVMTF | TGCGCCAGCACAACAGGGCGAGGGGCCAACGTCATGACTTTC
TRBJ2-1 | TRBD2 | - | TRBV27 | CASSLGTSAYNEQFF | TGTGCCAGCAGTCTCGGGACTAGCGCGTACAATGAGCAGTTCTTC
TRBJ1-5 | - | many | TRBV12-3/TRBV12-4 | CASRPSLYRVRNQPQHF | TGTGCCAGCAGACCTTCCCTATACAGGGTCAGGAATCAGCCCCAGCATTTT
TRBJ1-2 | - | many | TRBV12-3/TRBV12-4 | CASSKDRTYGYTF | TGTGCCAGCAGTAAGGACAGAACCTATGGCTACACCTTC
TRBJ2-1 | TRBD1 | many | TRBV6-5 | CASSYSTGGYNEQFF | TGTGCCAGCAGTTACTCGACAGGGGGCTACAATGAGCAGTTCTTC
TRBJ2-1 | TRBD2 | - | TRBV6-5 | CASSYMGTSGNEQFF | TGTGCCAGCAGTTACATGGGGACTAGCGGCAATGAGCAGTTCTTC
TRBJ2-7 | - | many | TRBV20-1 | CSARDYREQYF | TGCAGTGCTAGAGATTATCGCGAGCAGTACTTC
TRBJ1-5 | TRBD1 | - | TRBV7-9 | CASSQGLDRGLSQPQHF | TGTGCCAGCAGCCAAGGGCTTGACAGGGGCCTAAGTCAGCCCCAGCATTTT
TRBJ1-5 | TRBD1 | many | TRBV2 | CASSEMVGLRRQGARQPQHF | TGTGCCAGCAGTGAAATGGTCGGCCTCCGACGACAGGGGGCTCGTCAGCCCCAGCATTTT
TRBJ2-7 | - | - | TRBV3-1 | CASSQVGYEQYF | TGTGCCAGCAGCCAAGTAGGCTACGAGCAGTACTTC
TRBJ2-7 | - | many | TRBV14 | CASSQAWGMDYEQYF | TGTGCCAGCAGCCAAGCGTGGGGTATGGACTACGAGCAGTACTTC
TRBJ2-7 | - | few | TRBV7-2 | CASSYTRMVGGGWEQYF | TGTGCCAGCAGCTATACAAGAATGGTTGGGGGCGGCTGGGAGCAGTACTTC
TRBJ1-3 | - | many | TRBV6-1 | CASSDGVRPGNTIYF | TGTGCCAGCAGTGACGGGGTCCGACCCGGAAACACCATATATTTT
TRBJ1-6 | - | many | TRBV18 | CASSPAEDSPLHF | TGTGCCAGCTCACCAGCAGAAGATTCACCCCTCCACTTT
TRBJ1-5 | - | many | TRBV7-8 | CASSQGRNNQPQHF | TGTGCCAGCAGCCAGGGGAGGAACAATCAGCCCCAGCATTTT
TRBJ2-7 | - | many | TRBV4-1 | CASSQGQEQYF | TGCGCCAGCAGCCAAGGGCAGGAGCAGTACTTC
TRBJ2-1 | - | few | TRBV6-1 | CASRRDHHEQFF | TGTGCCAGCAGAAGGGACCATCATGAGCAGTTCTTC
TRBJ2-2 | - | many | TRBV6-4 | CASSLGRNTGELFF | TGTGCCAGCAGTTTAGGTCGAAACACCGGGGAGCTGTTTTTT
TRBJ1-5 | - | many | TRBV27 | CASSQGPEAGQPQHF | TGTGCCAGCAGCCAGGGGCCCGAAGCGGGTCAGCCCCAGCATTTT
TRBJ2-1 | TRBD2 | many | TRBV7-9 | CASSRRGTSGSSYNEQFF | TGTGCCAGCAGCCGACGCGGGACTAGCGGGAGTTCCTACAATGAGCAGTTCTTC
TRBJ2-2 | TRBD2 | - | TRBV13 | CASSGGGSGRNTGELFF | TGTGCCAGCAGTGGGGGAGGTAGCGGGAGAAACACCGGGGAGCTGTTTTTT
TRBJ2-3 | - | many | TRBV11-2 | CASSSSDTQYF | TGTGCCAGCAGCTCCTCGGATACGCAGTATTTT
TRBJ2-2 | TRBD2 | - | TRBV7-9 | CASSGLQRGRELFF | TGTGCCAGCAGCGGACTGCAGCGGGGCCGGGAGCTGTTTTTT
TRBJ2-2 | - | few | TRBV7-2 | CASSPDGTNTGELFF | TGTGCCAGCAGCCCGGACGGAACGAACACCGGGGAGCTGTTTTTT